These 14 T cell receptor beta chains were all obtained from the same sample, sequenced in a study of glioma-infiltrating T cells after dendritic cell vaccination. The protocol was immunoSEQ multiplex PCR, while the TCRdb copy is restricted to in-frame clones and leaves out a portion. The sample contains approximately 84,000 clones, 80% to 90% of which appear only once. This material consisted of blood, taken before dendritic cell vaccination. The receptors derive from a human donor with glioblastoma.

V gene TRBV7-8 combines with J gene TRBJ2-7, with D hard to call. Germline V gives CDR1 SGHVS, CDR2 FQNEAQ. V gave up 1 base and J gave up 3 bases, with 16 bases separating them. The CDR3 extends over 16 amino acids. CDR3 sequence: CASSLVGQAGIYEQYF. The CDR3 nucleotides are TGTGCCAGCAGCTTAGTGGGCCAGGCCGGAATCTACGAGCAGTACTTC.

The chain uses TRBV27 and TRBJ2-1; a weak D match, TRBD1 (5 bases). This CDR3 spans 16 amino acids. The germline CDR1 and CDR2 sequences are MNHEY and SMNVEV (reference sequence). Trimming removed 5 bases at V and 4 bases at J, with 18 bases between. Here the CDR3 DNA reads TGTGCCAGCAGTCTTCCTGGGGCCTTTAGATACAATGAGCAGTTCTTC. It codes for CASSLPGAFRYNEQFF.

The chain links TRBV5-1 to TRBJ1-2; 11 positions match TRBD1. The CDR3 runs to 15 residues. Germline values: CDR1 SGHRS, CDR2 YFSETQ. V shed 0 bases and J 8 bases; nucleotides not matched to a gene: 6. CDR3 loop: CASSLEGDRGRGYTF. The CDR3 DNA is TGCGCCAGCAGCTTGGAGGGGGACAGGGGGAGAGGCTACACCTTC.

The chain's CDR3 is CASSSRYRLAGSSEQFF. CDR3 DNA: TGTGCCAGCAGCTCGAGATACCGACTAGCGGGGTCCAGTGAGCAGTTCTTC. The genes are TRBV13 and TRBJ2-1; 11 bases map to TRBD2. Germline CDR1 PRHDT, CDR2 FYEKMQ (reference sequence). This CDR3 region has 17 residues. V was clipped by 4 bases and J by 9 bases; unmatched bases: 14.

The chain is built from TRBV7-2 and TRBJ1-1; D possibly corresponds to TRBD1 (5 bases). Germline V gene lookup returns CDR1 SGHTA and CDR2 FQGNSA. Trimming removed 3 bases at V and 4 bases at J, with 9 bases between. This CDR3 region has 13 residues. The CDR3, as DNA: TGTGCCAGCAGCTTTAGCAGGGCCACTGAAGCTTTCTTT. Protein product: CASSFSRATEAFF.

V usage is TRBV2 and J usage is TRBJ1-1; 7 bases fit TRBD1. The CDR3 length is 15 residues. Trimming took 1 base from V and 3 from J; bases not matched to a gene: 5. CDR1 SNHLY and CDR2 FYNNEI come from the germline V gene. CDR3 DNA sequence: TGTGCCAGCAGTGAAGAGACAGGGAGAGACACTGAAGCTTTCTTT. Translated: CASSEETGRDTEAFF.

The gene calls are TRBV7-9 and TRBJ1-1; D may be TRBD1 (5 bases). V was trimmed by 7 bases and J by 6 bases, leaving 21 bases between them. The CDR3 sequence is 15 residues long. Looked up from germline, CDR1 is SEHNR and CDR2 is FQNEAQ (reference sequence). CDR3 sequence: CASNTFGGTQSEAFF. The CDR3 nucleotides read TGTGCCAGCAATACTTTCGGGGGGACGCAGTCTGAAGCTTTCTTT.

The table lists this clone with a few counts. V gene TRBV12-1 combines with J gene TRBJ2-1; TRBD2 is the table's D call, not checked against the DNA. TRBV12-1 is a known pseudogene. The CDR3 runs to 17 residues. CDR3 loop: CASSFAHLAGDYNEQFF. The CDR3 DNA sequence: TGTGCCAGCAGCTTCGCCCATTTAGCGGGGGACTACAATGAGCAGTTCTTC.

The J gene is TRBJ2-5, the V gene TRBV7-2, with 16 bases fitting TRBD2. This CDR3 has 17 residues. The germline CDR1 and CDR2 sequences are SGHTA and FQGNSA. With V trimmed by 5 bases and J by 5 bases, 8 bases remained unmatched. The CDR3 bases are TGTGCCAGCAGCACGGGACTAGCGGGGGGGCGGGTGGAGACCCAGTACTTC. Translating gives CASSTGLAGGRVETQYF.

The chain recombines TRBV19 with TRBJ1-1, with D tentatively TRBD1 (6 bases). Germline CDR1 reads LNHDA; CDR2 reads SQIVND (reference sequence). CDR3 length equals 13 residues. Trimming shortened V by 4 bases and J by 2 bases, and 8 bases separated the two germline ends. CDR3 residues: CASSRGQNTEAFF. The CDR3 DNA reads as TGTGCCAGTAGTAGGGGACAAAACACTGAAGCTTTCTTT.

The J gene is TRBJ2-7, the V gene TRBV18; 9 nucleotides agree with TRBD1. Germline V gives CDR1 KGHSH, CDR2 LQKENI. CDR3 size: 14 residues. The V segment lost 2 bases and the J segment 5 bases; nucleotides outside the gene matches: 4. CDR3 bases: TGTGCCAGCTCACCAAGGACAGGGGACCACGAGCAGTACTTC. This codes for CASSPRTGDHEQYF.

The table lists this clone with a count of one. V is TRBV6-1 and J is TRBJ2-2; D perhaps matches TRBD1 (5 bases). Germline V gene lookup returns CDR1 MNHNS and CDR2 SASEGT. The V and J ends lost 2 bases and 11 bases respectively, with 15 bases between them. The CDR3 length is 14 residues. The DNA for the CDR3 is TGTGCCAGCAGTGAACCAGGGTCGTATGCCGAGCTGTTTTTT. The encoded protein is CASSEPGSYAELFF.

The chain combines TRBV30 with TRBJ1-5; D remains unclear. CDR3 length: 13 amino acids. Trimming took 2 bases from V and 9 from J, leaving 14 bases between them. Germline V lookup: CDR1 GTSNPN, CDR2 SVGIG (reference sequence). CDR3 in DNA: TGTGCCTGGAGTCTAGAACGATGGAGGCCCCAGCATTTT. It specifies CAWSLERWRPQHF.

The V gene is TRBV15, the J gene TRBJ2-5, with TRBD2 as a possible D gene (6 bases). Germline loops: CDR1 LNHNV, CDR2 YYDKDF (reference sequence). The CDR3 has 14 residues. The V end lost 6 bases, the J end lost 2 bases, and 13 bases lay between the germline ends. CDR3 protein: CATSRRDQQETQYF. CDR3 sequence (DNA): TGTGCCACCAGTAGGAGGGACCAACAAGAGACCCAGTACTTC.